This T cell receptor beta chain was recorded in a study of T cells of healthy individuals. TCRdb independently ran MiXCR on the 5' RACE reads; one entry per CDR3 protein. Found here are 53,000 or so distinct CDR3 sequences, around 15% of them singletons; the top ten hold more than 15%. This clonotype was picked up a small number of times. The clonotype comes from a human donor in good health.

The CDR3 is CASNDGTVNYGYTF. The DNA of the CDR3 is TGTGCCAGCAATGACGGGACAGTTAACTATGGCTACACCTTC. The chain links TRBV9 to TRBJ1-2, with 7 bases aligning to TRBD1. The germline V gene encodes CDR1 SGDLS and CDR2 YYNGEE. This CDR3 region has 14 residues. With V trimmed by 6 bases and J by 1 base, 6 bases remained unmatched.